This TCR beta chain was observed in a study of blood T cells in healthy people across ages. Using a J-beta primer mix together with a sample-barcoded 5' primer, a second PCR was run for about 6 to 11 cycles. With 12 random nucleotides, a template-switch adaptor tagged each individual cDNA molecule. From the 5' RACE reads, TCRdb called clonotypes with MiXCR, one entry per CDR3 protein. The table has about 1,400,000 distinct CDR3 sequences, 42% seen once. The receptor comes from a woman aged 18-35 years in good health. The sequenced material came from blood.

The CDR3 DNA reads TGTGCCAGCAGTGGCCGAGCGATGAACACTGAAGCTTTCTTT. It translates to CASSGRAMNTEAFF. The chain uses TRBV2 and TRBJ1-1; D gene unclear. V shed 4 bases and J shed 0 bases, with 9 bases lying between them. This CDR3 is 14 amino acids long. Per germline, CDR1 SNHLY and CDR2 FYNNEI.